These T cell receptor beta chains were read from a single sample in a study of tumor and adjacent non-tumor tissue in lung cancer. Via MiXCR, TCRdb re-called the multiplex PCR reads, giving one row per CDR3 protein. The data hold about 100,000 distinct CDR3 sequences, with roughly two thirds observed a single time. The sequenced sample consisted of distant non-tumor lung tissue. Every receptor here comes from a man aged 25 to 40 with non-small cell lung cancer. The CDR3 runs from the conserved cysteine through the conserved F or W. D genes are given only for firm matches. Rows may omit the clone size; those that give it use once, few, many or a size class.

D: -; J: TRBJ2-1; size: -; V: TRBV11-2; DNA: TGTGCCAGCAGCTTAGACCAGGAGGATGAGCAATTCTTC; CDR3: CASSLDQEDEQFF
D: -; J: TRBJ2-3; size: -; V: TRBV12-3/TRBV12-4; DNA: TGTGCCAGCAGGAGATCCGGGACCGGCAGAGATACGCAGTATTTT; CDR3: CASRRSGTGRDTQYF
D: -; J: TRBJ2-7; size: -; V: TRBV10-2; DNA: TGCGCCAGCAGTGAGCCTTCCGAGCAGGGCTACGAGCAGTACTTC; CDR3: CASSEPSEQGYEQYF
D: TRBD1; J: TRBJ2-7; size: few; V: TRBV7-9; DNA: TGTGCCAGCAGCCCCGGGACAGGGTGGCCCCACGAGCAGTACTTC; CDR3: CASSPGTGWPHEQYF
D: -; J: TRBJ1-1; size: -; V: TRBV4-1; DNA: TGCGCCAGCAACCAAGTTAGGGGGATAGGGAGCACTGAAGCTTTCTTT; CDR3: CASNQVRGIGSTEAFF
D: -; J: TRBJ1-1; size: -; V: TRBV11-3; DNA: TGTACCAGCAGCTTAGAGGTGGGAGATACTGAAGCTTTCTTT; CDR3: CTSSLEVGDTEAFF
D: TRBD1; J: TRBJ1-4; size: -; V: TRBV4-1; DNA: TGCGCCAGCAGCCGGGGACAGGGACCTCCCGATTATGAAAAACTGTTTTTT; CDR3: CASSRGQGPPDYEKLFF
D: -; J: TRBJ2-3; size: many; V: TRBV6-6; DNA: TGTGCCAGCAGGACGACTCCCCAGGTGCAGTATTTT; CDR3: CASRTTPQVQYF
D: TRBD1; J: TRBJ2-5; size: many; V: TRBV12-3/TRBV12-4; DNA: TGTGCCAGCAGCCGGGGACAGCAAGAGACCCAGTACTTC; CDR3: CASSRGQQETQYF
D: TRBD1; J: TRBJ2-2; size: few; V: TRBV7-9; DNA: TGTGCCAGCAGCTTCCTCCTCGGGACAGGGGTCAGCACCGGGGAGCTGTTTTTT; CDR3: CASSFLLGTGVSTGELFF
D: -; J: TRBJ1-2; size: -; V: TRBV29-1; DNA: TGCAGCGTGGTCAGACAGTCTAACTATGGCTACACCTTC; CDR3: CSVVRQSNYGYTF
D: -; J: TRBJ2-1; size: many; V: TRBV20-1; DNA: TGCAGTGCTACTACGGACGTTAGCTCCTACAATGAGCAGTTCTTC; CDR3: CSATTDVSSYNEQFF
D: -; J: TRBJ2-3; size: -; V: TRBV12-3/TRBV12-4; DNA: TGTGCCAGCAGCTTTCAATTACTCCCGCTAGCGAAGAACACAGATACGCAGTATTTT; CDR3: CASSFQLLPLAKNTDTQYF
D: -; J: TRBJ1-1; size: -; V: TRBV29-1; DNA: TGCAGTGTTGAAGAGGGTGCCGGAGTTGAAGCTTTCTTT; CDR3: CSVEEGAGVEAFF
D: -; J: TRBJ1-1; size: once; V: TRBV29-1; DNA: TGCAGCGTTGTTGACAGTTTGAGCACTGAAGCTTTCTTT; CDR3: CSVVDSLSTEAFF
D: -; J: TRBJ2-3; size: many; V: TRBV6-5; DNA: TGTGCCAGCAGTTACTCAGGATTATTCTCAGGGGCGCCGGGCACAGATACGCAGTATTTT; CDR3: CASSYSGLFSGAPGTDTQYF
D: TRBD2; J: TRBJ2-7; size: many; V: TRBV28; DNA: TGTGCCAGCAGTGCGGGACTAGCGGTCTCCTACGAGCAGTACTTC; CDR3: CASSAGLAVSYEQYF
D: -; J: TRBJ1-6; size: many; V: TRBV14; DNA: TGTGCCAGCAGCCCCAGGGTCTACTCCTATAATTCACCCCTCCACTTT; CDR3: CASSPRVYSYNSPLHF
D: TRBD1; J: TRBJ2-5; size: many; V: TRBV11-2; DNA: TGTGCCAGCAGCCGCAGGGGGCAAGAGACCCAGTACTTC; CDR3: CASSRRGQETQYF
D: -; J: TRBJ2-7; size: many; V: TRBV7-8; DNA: TGTGCCAGCAGCACCACGTACCTCGAGCAGTACTTC; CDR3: CASSTTYLEQYF
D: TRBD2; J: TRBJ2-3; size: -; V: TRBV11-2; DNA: TGTGCCAACAGCTTATCCATAGCGGGAGGGCCGACAGATATGCAGTATTTT; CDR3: CANSLSIAGGPTDMQYF
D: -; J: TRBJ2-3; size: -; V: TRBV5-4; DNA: TGTACCAGCAGCTTGGGTTCGTGGGGTCTTGATACGCAGTATTTT; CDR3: CTSSLGSWGLDTQYF
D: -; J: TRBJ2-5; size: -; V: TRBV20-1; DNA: TGTAGTGCTAAAGAGGGACAAGAGACCCAGTACTTC; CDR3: CSAKEGQETQYF
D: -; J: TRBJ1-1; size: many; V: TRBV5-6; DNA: TGTGCCAGCAGCGGGGGACTCACGCTTGAGGGACGCATGAACACTGAAGCTTTCTTT; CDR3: CASSGGLTLEGRMNTEAFF
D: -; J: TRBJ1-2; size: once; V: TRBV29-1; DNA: TGCAGCGTTGTACCGGTAACTAACTATAGCTACACCTTT; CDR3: CSVVPVTNYSYTF
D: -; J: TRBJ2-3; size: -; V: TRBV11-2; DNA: TGTGCCATCAGCCCGAATGGGGGGCCGGATACGCAGTATTTT; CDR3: CAISPNGGPDTQYF
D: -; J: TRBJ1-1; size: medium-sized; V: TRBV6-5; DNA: TGTGCCAGCAGTTACTTTGGGGGGCACACTGAAGCTTTCTTT; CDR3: CASSYFGGHTEAFF
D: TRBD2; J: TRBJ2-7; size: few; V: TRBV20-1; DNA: TGCAGTGCTAGAGTTGGGACTAGCGGAGACTCCTACGAGCAGTACTTC; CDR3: CSARVGTSGDSYEQYF
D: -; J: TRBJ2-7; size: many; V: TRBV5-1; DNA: TGCGCCAGCAGCTGGGGCTCCTACGAGCAGTACTTC; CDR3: CASSWGSYEQYF
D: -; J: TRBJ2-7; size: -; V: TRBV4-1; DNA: TGCGCCAGCAACCCTTTATACCGGACGGAGAGGGTCTACGAGCAGTACTTC; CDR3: CASNPLYRTERVYEQYF
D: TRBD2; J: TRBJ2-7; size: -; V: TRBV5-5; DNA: TGTGCCAGCAGCCCCTACCCCCCCTCTAGCGGGGTCTACGAGCAGTACTTC; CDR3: CASSPYPPSSGVYEQYF
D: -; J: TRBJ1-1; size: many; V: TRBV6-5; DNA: TGTGCCAGCAGCCGTGGTAGGAACACTGAAGCTTTCTTT; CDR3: CASSRGRNTEAFF
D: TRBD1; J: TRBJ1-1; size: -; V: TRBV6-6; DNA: TGTGCCTGCAGGCACACAGGGGAGATCACTGAAGCGTTCTTT; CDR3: CACRHTGEITEAFF
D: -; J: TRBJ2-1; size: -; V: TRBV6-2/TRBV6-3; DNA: TGTGACAGTAGTTACCCGATGGAAAATGAGCAGTTCTTC; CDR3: CDSSYPMENEQFF
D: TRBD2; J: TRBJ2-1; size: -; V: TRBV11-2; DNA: TGTGCCAGCAGCTTGGTTAGCAGCGGGAGGGCTCTATGGGGCAATGAGCAGTTCTTC; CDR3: CASSLVSSGRALWGNEQFF
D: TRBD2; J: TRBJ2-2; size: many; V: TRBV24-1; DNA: TGTGCCACCAGTGGGACTAGCCACACCGGGGAGCTGTTTTTT; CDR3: CATSGTSHTGELFF
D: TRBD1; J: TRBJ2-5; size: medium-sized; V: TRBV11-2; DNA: TGTGCCAGCAGCTTAGCTTGGGACAGCCAAGAGACCCAGTACTTC; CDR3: CASSLAWDSQETQYF
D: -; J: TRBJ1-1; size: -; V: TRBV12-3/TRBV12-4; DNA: TGTGCCAGCGCCCCCCTCGAGAACACTGGAGCTTTCTTT; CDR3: CASAPLENTGAFF
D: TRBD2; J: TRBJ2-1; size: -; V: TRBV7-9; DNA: TGTGCCAGCAGCCCACAGACTAGCGGCAATGAGCAGTTCTTC; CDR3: CASSPQTSGNEQFF
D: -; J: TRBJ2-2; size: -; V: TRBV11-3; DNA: TGTGGCAGCAGTCTATACTCGGGGACCGGGGAACTGTTTTTT; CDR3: CGSSLYSGTGELFF
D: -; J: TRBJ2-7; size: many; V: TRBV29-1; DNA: TGCAGCGCGGCAGAGTCCTACGAGCAGTACTTC; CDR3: CSAAESYEQYF